These 32 T cell receptor beta chains share one sample of origin, sequenced in a study of shared clonotypes between healthy human individuals. Method: immunoSEQ multiplex PCR; TCRdb's copy keeps in-frame clones and lacks some. In the table there are hundreds of thousands of clones, under 80% of which are singletons. The sequenced sample consisted of memory CD4+ T cells sorted from blood. Subset meaning: CD45RA-negative fraction. These receptors were taken from a man aged 25-40 years in good health.

The chain couples TRBV5-1 to TRBJ2-1; 10 positions agree with TRBD2. J was trimmed by 7 bases and V by 2 bases; bases with no gene match: 9. The CDR3 is made up of 16 amino acids. The V gene's germline CDR1 is SGHRS and CDR2 YFSETQ. CDR3 bases: TGCGCCAGCAGCTTAAACCTAGCGGGAGCCGGGAATGAGCAGTTCTTC. Its translation: CASSLNLAGAGNEQFF.

The chain recombines TRBV30 with TRBJ1-4; D may be TRBD1 (6 bases). Germline loops: CDR1 GTSNPN, CDR2 SVGIG (reference sequence). V was pared by 7 bases and J by 6 bases, with 15 bases between. The CDR3 extends over 13 amino acids. Here the CDR3 reads CASSGTSDEKLFF. CDR3 nucleotide sequence: TGTGCCTCCTCAGGGACATCGGATGAAAAACTGTTTTTT.

This clone was picked up a small number of times. The chain combines TRBV11-2 with TRBJ1-1, with D perhaps matching TRBD1 (5 bases). The CDR3 sequence is 19 residues long. In germline, CDR1 is SGHAT, CDR2 FQNNGV. The V and J ends lost 4 bases and 5 bases respectively, with 29 bases between them. The CDR3 here is CASSSPIRRTRGSSTEAFF. The CDR3 coding sequence is TGTGCCAGCAGCTCCCCCATTAGACGGACAAGGGGATCGAGTACTGAAGCTTTCTTT. Variable domain in full (rest from reference TRBV11-2 and TRBJ1-1): EAGVAQSPRYKIIEKRQSVAFWCNPISGHATLYWYQQILGQGPKLLIQFQNNGVVDDSQLPKDRFSAERLKGVDSTLKIQPAKLEDSAVYLCASSSPIRRTRGSSTEAFFGQGTRLTVV.

This chain uses TRBV9 with TRBJ1-6; D is ambiguous. Trimming pared 4 bases from V and 5 bases from J, leaving 10 bases between. Germline values: CDR1 SGDLS, CDR2 YYNGEE. The length of the CDR3 is 14 residues. CDR3 amino acids: CASSQRSNNSPLHF. In nucleotides, the CDR3 is TGTGCCAGCAGCCAGCGGTCGAATAATTCACCCCTCCACTTT.

CDR3 residues: CASSDMGISTDTQYF. In DNA, the CDR3 is TGTGCCAGCAGTGATATGGGGATTAGCACAGATACGCAGTATTTT. J is TRBJ2-3 and V is TRBV6-1, with no clear D. This CDR3 spans 15 amino acids. Germline CDR1 and CDR2: MNHNS and SASEGT. Trimming took 3 bases from V and 0 from J, leaving 10 bases between them.

The chain recombines TRBV2 with TRBJ2-2; 12 nucleotides match TRBD2. Germline trimming cut 6 bases from V and 1 base from J; bases unmatched to any gene: 3. Per germline, CDR1 SNHLY and CDR2 FYNNEI. The CDR3 loop spans 16 amino acids. CDR3 in DNA: TGTGCCAGCAGAGCACTAGCGGGAGGGAACACCGGGGAGCTGTTTTTT. As protein: CASRALAGGNTGELFF.

This chain links TRBV11-2 with TRBJ2-1; D is uncertain. Germline V gene lookup returns CDR1 SGHAT and CDR2 FQNNGV. The CDR3 runs 13 residues. V lost 3 bases and J 5 bases, leaving 8 bases between the germline ends. The CDR3 sequence is CASSFLLHNEQFF. The CDR3 DNA reads as TGTGCCAGCAGCTTTCTTCTCCACAATGAGCAGTTCTTC. Combining the CDR3 with reference TRBV11-2 and TRBJ2-1 gives the whole variable domain EAGVAQSPRYKIIEKRQSVAFWCNPISGHATLYWYQQILGQGPKLLIQFQNNGVVDDSQLPKDRFSAERLKGVDSTLKIQPAKLEDSAVYLCASSFLLHNEQFFGPGTRLTVL.

This sequence joins TRBV6-6 and TRBJ2-7, with 8 bases aligning to TRBD1. The germline gives CDR1 MNHNY, CDR2 SVGAGI (reference sequence). V was clipped by 6 bases and J by 4 bases; unmatched bases: 8. CDR3 length: 14 residues. Here the CDR3 DNA reads TGTGCCAGCAGGGGACAGGCCTATCCTTACGAGCAGTACTTC. Amino acid sequence: CASRGQAYPYEQYF.

J is TRBJ2-5 and V is TRBV5-1; 7 nucleotides line up with TRBD1. The V and J ends lost 4 bases and 1 base, in that order; junction bases with no gene match: 10. The germline V gene encodes CDR1 SGHRS and CDR2 YFSETQ. There are 16 residues in the CDR3. The chain's CDR3 is CASSRGQGQLQETQYF. The CDR3 DNA reads TGCGCCAGCAGCAGGGGGCAGGGACAGCTCCAAGAGACCCAGTACTTC.

There are a few counts of this clone. The chain links TRBV6-1 to TRBJ2-3, with D possibly TRBD1 on 6 matching bases. The CDR3 is made up of 17 amino acids. CDR1 and CDR2 from the germline V gene are MNHNS and SASEGT. V dropped 4 bases and J dropped 0 bases, with 17 bases sitting between them. The chain's CDR3 is CASSGTALQRSTDTQYF. CDR3 sequence (DNA): TGTGCCAGCAGTGGGACAGCCTTACAGCGGAGCACAGATACGCAGTATTTT.

The rearrangement links TRBV29-1 to TRBJ2-7, with 9 bases lining up with TRBD2. CDR1 and CDR2 (germline): SQVTM, ANQGSEA. J lost 2 bases, V lost 1 base, and 3 bases had no gene match. This CDR3 spans 14 amino acids. The CDR3 region has the DNA TGCAGCGTTGAAGGGACTAGCGATACCTACGAGCAGTACTTC. As protein: CSVEGTSDTYEQYF.

V usage is TRBV5-1 and J usage is TRBJ2-1; TRBD2 matches 12 bases. This CDR3 has 15 amino acids. Per germline, CDR1 SGHRS and CDR2 YFSETQ. The V gene end was trimmed by 7 bases and the J gene end by 7 bases; junction bases not matched to a gene: 9. CDR3 nucleotide sequence: TGCGCCAGCCGGGCCGGACTAGCGGGAATAAATGAGCAGTTCTTC. As protein: CASRAGLAGINEQFF.

V and J are TRBV7-2 and TRBJ1-2; possibly TRBD1 for D (6 bases). The CDR3 is 14 amino acids. Germline V gene sequence: CDR1 SGHTA, CDR2 FQGNSA. V gave up 5 bases and J gave up 6 bases, with 16 bases separating them. CDR3 sequence: CASSLQRGADGYTF. As DNA, the CDR3 is TGTGCCAGCAGCCTACAGCGGGGGGCCGATGGCTACACCTTC.

V and J are TRBV5-6 and TRBJ2-5; no clear D. CDR1 is SGHDT, CDR2 YYEEEE, per germline. This CDR3 comprises 15 residues. V lost 6 bases, J lost 3 bases, and 18 bases lay in between. The CDR3 DNA reads TGTGCCAGCAACAAACCCCGATGGGCAAAAGAGACCCAGTACTTC. This translates into CASNKPRWAKETQYF.

The V call is TRBV5-1, the J call TRBJ2-5; 8 nucleotides align to TRBD1. The CDR3 runs to 14 residues. V gave up 4 bases and J gave up 1 base; unmatched junction bases: 3. Germline CDR1 reads SGHRS; CDR2 reads YFSETQ. DNA of the CDR3: TGCGCCAGCAGCCAGCAGGGGGCCCAAGAGACCCAGTACTTC. It specifies CASSQQGAQETQYF.

The rearrangement links TRBV6-6 to TRBJ1-1; D perhaps matches TRBD1 (5 bases). V gave up 5 bases and J gave up 8 bases, with 12 bases separating them. The CDR3 spans 12 residues. CDR1 is MNHNY and CDR2 is SVGAGI in the germline V gene (reference sequence). The CDR3 DNA follows: TGTGCCAGCAGTGACAGCCGGGGCGAAGCTTTCTTT. Encoded protein: CASSDSRGEAFF.

The CDR3 sequence: CASSPQGNKYEQYF. In DNA form, the CDR3 reads TGTGCCAGCAGCCCTCAAGGGAACAAATACGAGCAGTACTTC. The rearrangement links TRBV7-9 to TRBJ2-7; D remains ambiguous. Trimming left V 5 bases short and J 4 bases short, with 15 bases between. The CDR3 extends over 14 amino acids. Per germline, CDR1 SEHNR and CDR2 FQNEAQ (reference sequence).

The V gene is TRBV7-3, the J gene TRBJ2-5; tentatively, D is TRBD1 (6 bases). V was clipped by 1 base and J by 7 bases, with 16 bases between them. The CDR3 runs to 15 residues. Germline CDR1 SGHTA, CDR2 FQGTGA. This CDR3 reads CASSLKGTPPGTQYF. CDR3 sequence (DNA): TGTGCCAGCAGCTTAAAAGGGACACCGCCGGGGACCCAGTACTTC.

This clone counts as medium-sized. The J gene is TRBJ1-2, the V gene TRBV28; D gene uncertain. The CDR3 covers 14 residues. Germline CDR1 and CDR2: MDHEN and SYDVKM. V shed 6 bases and J shed 2 bases, with 13 bases lying between them. The CDR3 DNA is TGTGCCAGCAGCCCTAACTTGCCGAACTATGGCTACACCTTC. Translating gives CASSPNLPNYGYTF.

This clone has only one observation. J is TRBJ2-5 and V is TRBV28, with 8 bases lining up with TRBD2. J lost 0 bases, V lost 8 bases, and 11 bases had no gene match. Germline lookup yields CDR1 MDHEN and CDR2 SYDVKM. The CDR3 has 16 residues. CDR3 protein: CASELIAGTYQETQYF. CDR3 DNA sequence: TGTGCCAGCGAATTAATAGCGGGGACATACCAAGAGACCCAGTACTTC.

The rearrangement links TRBV27 to TRBJ2-7; 9 nucleotides align to TRBD1. The junction had 6 bases not matched to a gene; V was cut back by 6 bases and J by 3 bases. The CDR3 is 14 residues long. CDR1 and CDR2 from the germline V gene are MNHEY and SMNVEV (reference sequence). CDR3: CASSLNRGRYEQYF. The CDR3 region has the DNA TGTGCCAGCAGCCTTAACAGGGGGCGCTACGAGCAGTACTTC.

The CDR3 sequence: CASSPYRVENTGELFF. The CDR3 DNA is TGTGCCAGCTCACCATACAGGGTAGAGAACACCGGGGAGCTGTTTTTT. V and J are TRBV18 and TRBJ2-2, with a possible D match to TRBD1 (6 bases). The CDR3 has 16 amino acids. V dropped 2 bases and J dropped 1 base, with 11 bases sitting between them. In germline, CDR1 is KGHSH, CDR2 LQKENI.

This chain connects TRBV5-4 to TRBJ2-7, with 7 bases fitting TRBD1. The V and J ends lost 4 bases and 2 bases, in that order; junction bases with no gene match: 6. Germline V CDR1 and CDR2: SGHNT, YYREEE (reference sequence). The CDR3 is 14 residues long. CDR3 loop: CASSIRDRAYEQYF. The DNA of the CDR3 is TGTGCCAGCAGCATCCGGGACAGAGCCTACGAGCAGTACTTC.

The chain uses TRBV19 and TRBJ1-5; D uncertain. The germline V gene encodes CDR1 LNHDA and CDR2 SQIVND (reference sequence). CDR3 size: 17 residues. Trimming shortened V by 4 bases and J by 0 bases, and 16 bases separated the two germline ends. CDR3 in DNA: TGTGCCAGTAGTACCTACTCAGGAGGCTATAGCAATCAGCCCCAGCATTTT. Its translation: CASSTYSGGYSNQPQHF. Full variable domain (missing parts from reference TRBV19 and TRBJ1-5): DGGITQSPKYLFRKEGQNVTLSCEQNLNHDAMYWYRQDPGQGLRLIYYSQIVNDFQKGDIAEGYSVSREKKESFPLTVTSAQKNPTAFYLCASSTYSGGYSNQPQHFGDGTRLSIL.

The chain employs TRBV27 and TRBJ1-4, with 10 positions matching TRBD1. Germline assignment: CDR1 MNHEY and CDR2 SMNVEV (reference sequence). V trimming: 5 bases; J trimming: 1 base; junction bases outside the gene matches: 4. The CDR3 is made up of 16 amino acids. The CDR3 reads CASSPRTGGTNEKLFF. CDR3 DNA: TGTGCCAGCAGTCCCCGGACAGGGGGAACTAATGAAAAACTGTTTTTT.

The chain uses TRBV10-3 and TRBJ2-7, with 9 bases identical to TRBD1. Trimming at V came to 1 base and at J to 9 bases, leaving 10 bases not matched to a gene. Germline values: CDR1 ENHRY, CDR2 SYGVKD. The CDR3 spans 15 residues. Here the CDR3 reads CAISELPGQGEGQYF. The CDR3 nucleotides are TGTGCCATCAGTGAGTTGCCGGGACAGGGCGAAGGGCAGTACTTC.

The chain uses TRBV11-1 and TRBJ2-3; D not certain. The CDR3 sequence is 14 residues long. Deletions cut 3 bases from V and 4 bases from J, with 11 bases between. CDR1 is SGHAT, CDR2 FQDESV, per germline (reference sequence). CDR3 residues: CASSFGVVADTQYF. The CDR3 nucleotides read TGTGCCAGCAGCTTCGGCGTAGTTGCAGATACGCAGTATTTT.

V and J are TRBV7-2 and TRBJ2-7; 7 bases fit TRBD2. The CDR3 contains 14 residues. CDR1 SGHTA and CDR2 FQGNSA come from the germline V gene. V lost 7 bases to trimming and J lost 4 bases; unmatched junction nucleotides: 10. The CDR3 loop reads CASTPSAGAYEQYF. CDR3 sequence (DNA): TGTGCCAGCACCCCGAGCGCGGGAGCGTACGAGCAGTACTTC.

This clone was seen a handful of times. The V and J genes are TRBV6-5 and TRBJ2-3, with 10 nucleotides matching TRBD2. Germline CDR1 and CDR2: MNHEY and SVGAGI. V dropped 4 bases and J dropped 0; count of bases not matched to a gene: 4. CDR3 size: 16 residues. The CDR3 DNA is TGTGCCAGCAGTTCACTAGCGGGACGGAGCACAGATACGCAGTATTTT. It yields the protein CASSSLAGRSTDTQYF.

V is TRBV5-1 and J is TRBJ2-2; possibly TRBD1 for D (5 bases). The germline V gene has CDR1 SGHRS and CDR2 YFSETQ. The V end lost 3 bases, the J end lost 4 bases, and 19 bases lay between the germline ends. The CDR3 is made up of 17 amino acids. This CDR3 reads CASSSLELGASTGELFF. The CDR3 nucleotides read TGCGCCAGCAGCTCCTTAGAGCTTGGGGCCTCCACCGGGGAGCTGTTTTTT.

The chain combines TRBV2 with TRBJ2-2; 9 bases fit TRBD2. V trimming: 6 bases; J trimming: 4 bases; junction bases outside the gene matches: 12. The CDR3 has 17 amino acids. The germline V gene has CDR1 SNHLY and CDR2 FYNNEI. The CDR3 loop reads CASRESPSGTPTGELFF. CDR3 nucleotide sequence: TGTGCCAGCAGGGAATCCCCTAGCGGGACGCCCACCGGGGAGCTGTTTTTT.

The sample holds many counts of this clone. The rearrangement uses TRBV4-3 and TRBJ1-1; tentatively, D is TRBD1 (5 bases). This CDR3 is built from 12 residues. Trimming left V 0 bases short and J 10 bases short, with 9 bases between. CDR1 and CDR2 (germline): LGHNA, YSLEER. CDR3 nucleotides: TGCGCCAGCAGCCAAGATGTGGGACCAGCTTTCTTT. Translating it yields CASSQDVGPAFF.